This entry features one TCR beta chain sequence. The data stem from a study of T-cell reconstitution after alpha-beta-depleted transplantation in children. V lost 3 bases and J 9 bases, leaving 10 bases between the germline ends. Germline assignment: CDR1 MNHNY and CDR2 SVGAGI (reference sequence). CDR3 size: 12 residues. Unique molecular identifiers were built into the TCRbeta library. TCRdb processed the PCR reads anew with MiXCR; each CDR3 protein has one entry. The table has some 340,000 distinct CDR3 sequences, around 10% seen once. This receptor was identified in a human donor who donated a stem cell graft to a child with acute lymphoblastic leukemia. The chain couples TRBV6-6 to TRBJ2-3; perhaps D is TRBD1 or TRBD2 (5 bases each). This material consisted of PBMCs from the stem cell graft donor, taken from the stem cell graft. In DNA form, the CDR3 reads TGTGCCAGCAGTTATGAAGGGGACACGCAGTATTTT. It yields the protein CASSYEGDTQYF.